Listed below are T cell receptor beta chains from one sample, sequenced in a study of blood T cells in healthy people across ages. From the 5' RACE reads, TCRdb called clonotypes with MiXCR, one entry per CDR3 protein. The sample contains over 1.5 million distinct CDR3 sequences, just under 50% of which appear only once. Specimen: blood. These receptors were collected from a woman in her thirties or forties in good health. CDR3s include the opening cysteine and the closing phenylalanine or tryptophan. Fields, in order: J gene, V gene, clone size, D gene, CDR3 protein, CDR3 DNA. The D gene is left open where the match is weak. Clone size is shown for a subset of rows, as once, few, many or a class of expanded clone.

j_call: TRBJ2-1
v_call: TRBV28
clone_size: NA
d_call: TRBD2
cdr3_aa: CASSLRGPVAGEVIMNEQFF
cdr3_nt: TGTGCCAGCAGTTTAAGAGGCCCCGTAGCGGGAGAGGTGATTATGAATGAGCAGTTCTTC

j_call: TRBJ2-7
v_call: TRBV5-1
clone_size: NA
d_call: NA
cdr3_aa: CASSQGHYSYEQYF
cdr3_nt: TGCGCCAGCAGTCAGGGGCACTACTCCTACGAGCAGTACTTC

j_call: TRBJ1-2
v_call: TRBV4-3
clone_size: NA
d_call: NA
cdr3_aa: CASSPSLVGYTF
cdr3_nt: TGCGCCAGCAGCCCCTCACTTGTCGGCTACACCTTC

j_call: TRBJ2-2
v_call: TRBV5-6
clone_size: NA
d_call: TRBD1
cdr3_aa: CASSSLGDSIIGELFF
cdr3_nt: TGTGCCAGCAGCTCCCTTGGGGACAGTATAATCGGGGAGCTGTTTTTT

j_call: TRBJ1-6
v_call: TRBV28
clone_size: few
d_call: NA
cdr3_aa: CASSGSVNSPLHF
cdr3_nt: TGTGCCAGCAGTGGGTCAGTTAATTCGCCCCTCCACTTT

j_call: TRBJ2-7
v_call: TRBV6-2/TRBV6-3
clone_size: NA
d_call: TRBD1
cdr3_aa: CASSYSEGGASYEQYF
cdr3_nt: TGTGCCAGCAGTTACTCCGAAGGGGGCGCCTCCTACGAGCAGTACTTC

j_call: TRBJ1-2
v_call: TRBV28
clone_size: few
d_call: NA
cdr3_aa: CASTAANYGYTF
cdr3_nt: TGTGCCAGCACCGCAGCTAACTATGGCTACACCTTC

j_call: TRBJ2-1
v_call: TRBV20-1
clone_size: NA
d_call: NA
cdr3_aa: CSAITSRSYNEQFF
cdr3_nt: TGCAGTGCTATTACTAGTAGATCCTACAATGAGCAGTTCTTC

j_call: TRBJ1-2
v_call: TRBV10-1
clone_size: NA
d_call: TRBD1
cdr3_aa: CASSESGTEENYGYTF
cdr3_nt: TGCGCCAGCAGTGAGTCTGGGACAGAGGAAAACTATGGCTACACCTTC

j_call: TRBJ2-7
v_call: TRBV29-1
clone_size: many
d_call: NA
cdr3_aa: CSVTDPGEQYF
cdr3_nt: TGCAGCGTGACGGACCCCGGCGAGCAGTACTTC

j_call: TRBJ1-2
v_call: TRBV20-1
clone_size: NA
d_call: NA
cdr3_aa: CSGIGYTF
cdr3_nt: TGCAGTGGAATTGGCTACACCTTC

j_call: TRBJ2-3
v_call: TRBV7-3
clone_size: few
d_call: NA
cdr3_aa: CASSLAGAGDTQYF
cdr3_nt: TGTGCCAGCAGCTTAGCGGGCGCGGGGGATACGCAGTATTTT

j_call: TRBJ2-7
v_call: TRBV6-5
clone_size: NA
d_call: TRBD2
cdr3_aa: CATWTSSTYNEQYF
cdr3_nt: TGTGCCACATGGACTAGCTCAACCTACAATGAGCAGTACTTC

j_call: TRBJ2-2
v_call: TRBV7-2
clone_size: NA
d_call: NA
cdr3_aa: CASSLQGGVGELFF
cdr3_nt: TGTGCCAGCAGCTTACAAGGGGGGGTCGGGGAGCTGTTTTTT

j_call: TRBJ2-7
v_call: TRBV28
clone_size: NA
d_call: NA
cdr3_aa: CASRVRQSTLRYEQYF
cdr3_nt: TGTGCCAGCAGGGTGAGGCAGTCCACCCTCCGCTACGAGCAGTACTTC

j_call: TRBJ2-1
v_call: TRBV28
clone_size: NA
d_call: TRBD1
cdr3_aa: CASSSGQGMAYNEQFF
cdr3_nt: TGTGCCAGCAGTTCGGGACAGGGAATGGCCTACAATGAGCAGTTCTTC

j_call: TRBJ1-2
v_call: TRBV29-1
clone_size: NA
d_call: TRBD1
cdr3_aa: CSVEKGAGYGYTF
cdr3_nt: TGCAGCGTTGAAAAGGGGGCAGGGTATGGCTACACCTTC

j_call: TRBJ2-7
v_call: TRBV6-6
clone_size: NA
d_call: NA
cdr3_aa: CASSTEQRPYEQYF
cdr3_nt: TGTGCCAGCAGCACCGAGCAAAGGCCCTACGAGCAGTACTTC

j_call: TRBJ1-2
v_call: TRBV12-3/TRBV12-4
clone_size: NA
d_call: NA
cdr3_aa: CASSLARIGGGGYTF
cdr3_nt: TGTGCCAGCAGTTTAGCGCGTATAGGAGGTGGTGGCTACACCTTC

j_call: TRBJ2-4
v_call: TRBV7-2
clone_size: NA
d_call: NA
cdr3_aa: CASGLSRTGRNIQYF
cdr3_nt: TGTGCCAGCGGCTTAAGCAGAACAGGGAGAAACATTCAGTACTTC

j_call: TRBJ2-5
v_call: TRBV7-9
clone_size: NA
d_call: TRBD1
cdr3_aa: CASSHRDRGRVTQYF
cdr3_nt: TGTGCCAGCAGCCATCGGGACAGGGGGCGGGTGACCCAGTACTTC

j_call: TRBJ2-1
v_call: TRBV7-2
clone_size: NA
d_call: NA
cdr3_aa: CASSFFGPYNEQFF
cdr3_nt: TGTGCCAGCAGCTTTTTCGGGCCCTACAATGAGCAGTTCTTC

j_call: TRBJ2-4
v_call: TRBV12-3/TRBV12-4
clone_size: few
d_call: NA
cdr3_aa: CASSLRETKNIQYF
cdr3_nt: TGTGCCAGCAGTTTAAGGGAAACCAAAAACATTCAGTACTTC

j_call: TRBJ2-1
v_call: TRBV27
clone_size: few
d_call: TRBD2
cdr3_aa: CASTVAGNSYNEQFF
cdr3_nt: TGTGCCAGCACGGTAGCGGGAAACTCCTACAATGAGCAGTTCTTC

j_call: TRBJ2-1
v_call: TRBV20-1
clone_size: NA
d_call: NA
cdr3_aa: CRGLLELAGRWSYNEQFF
cdr3_nt: TGCCGCGGACTGCTAGAGCTCGCGGGCCGGTGGTCCTACAATGAGCAGTTCTTC

j_call: TRBJ2-5
v_call: TRBV5-1
clone_size: NA
d_call: TRBD2
cdr3_aa: CASSLRRGLAAQETQYF
cdr3_nt: TGCGCCAGCAGCTTGAGGCGTGGACTAGCGGCTCAAGAGACCCAGTACTTC

j_call: TRBJ1-1
v_call: TRBV28
clone_size: NA
d_call: NA
cdr3_aa: CASSTLPGRSNTEAFF
cdr3_nt: TGTGCCAGCAGTACATTACCGGGACGCTCGAACACTGAAGCTTTCTTT

j_call: TRBJ2-7
v_call: TRBV5-1
clone_size: NA
d_call: TRBD1
cdr3_aa: CASSEGDRGTEQYF
cdr3_nt: TGCGCCAGCAGCGAGGGGGACAGGGGTACTGAGCAGTACTTC

j_call: TRBJ2-6
v_call: TRBV7-8
clone_size: once
d_call: TRBD1
cdr3_aa: CASSHDRAGANVQTF
cdr3_nt: TGTGCCAGCAGCCACGACAGGGCTGGGGCCAACGTCCAGACTTTC

j_call: TRBJ2-5
v_call: TRBV9
clone_size: few
d_call: NA
cdr3_aa: CASSVGGNRGGTQYF
cdr3_nt: TGTGCCAGCAGCGTAGGGGGGAACAGGGGAGGAACCCAGTACTTC

j_call: TRBJ2-1
v_call: TRBV6-5
clone_size: NA
d_call: TRBD1
cdr3_aa: CASSYDRALPPQEQFF
cdr3_nt: TGTGCCAGCAGCTATGACAGGGCACTCCCCCCGCAGGAGCAGTTCTTC

j_call: TRBJ1-2
v_call: TRBV28
clone_size: NA
d_call: NA
cdr3_aa: CASSLLPDGLGYTF
cdr3_nt: TGTGCCAGCAGTTTATTACCTGACGGGCTCGGCTACACCTTC

j_call: TRBJ2-3
v_call: TRBV5-6
clone_size: NA
d_call: NA
cdr3_aa: CASSFIGTVSTDTQYF
cdr3_nt: TGTGCCAGCAGCTTTATCGGGACGGTTAGCACAGATACGCAGTATTTT

j_call: TRBJ2-7
v_call: TRBV20-1
clone_size: few
d_call: NA
cdr3_aa: CSAPGAGEQYF
cdr3_nt: TGCAGTGCCCCAGGGGCTGGCGAGCAGTACTTC

j_call: TRBJ2-1
v_call: TRBV20-1
clone_size: few
d_call: NA
cdr3_aa: CSAADRLNEQFF
cdr3_nt: TGCAGTGCCGCCGACAGGTTGAACGAGCAGTTCTTC

j_call: TRBJ2-3
v_call: TRBV12-3/TRBV12-4
clone_size: NA
d_call: TRBD2
cdr3_aa: CACSPTSGGANGTDTQYF
cdr3_nt: TGTGCCTGCAGTCCGACTAGCGGGGGGGCGAACGGCACAGATACGCAGTATTTT

j_call: TRBJ2-1
v_call: TRBV20-1
clone_size: few
d_call: NA
cdr3_aa: CSAPRAALSRNEQFF
cdr3_nt: TGCAGTGCTCCCCGAGCCGCCCTTTCCAGAAATGAGCAGTTCTTC